This TCR beta chain stems from a study of cytomegalovirus exposure and HLA in healthy donors (dated by TCRdb to 2017 to 2019). Looking at the study overall: In an earlier analysis of some 550 of the donors, 276 Gb of sequence data and 90 million to 130 million unique TCR beta sequences from roughly 180 million T cells were reported. To predict cytomegalovirus infection status, the study combined high-throughput TCR immunosequencing, statistical association of individual TCRs with disease status, and machine learning. To decide whether each TCR beta V gene segment behaved as functional or pseudogenic, an earlier analysis of 587 of the donors relied on high-throughput TCR beta sequencing. The study profiled the T cell repertoires of 666 subjects by immunosequencing and related them to cytomegalovirus serostatus. Donor age, sex, ethnicity and CMV serostatus were collected together with the repertoire data. About 330 gigabases of sequencing data and 70 million to 95 million unique TCR sequences made up an early release that covered roughly 670 HLA-typed donors. The study aimed to test whether signatures of past pathogen exposure could be identified by cataloging public T cell receptors. Along with the 666-subject first cohort, a separate validation cohort of over 90 different subjects was used. In the later analysis, no new phenotypic data were used to find candidate immune exposures; instead, reliance was placed on TCR beta sequences and their occurrence across donors. Roughly five DR-DQ haplotypes were handled as single units for association and clustering, since linkage in the cohort was strong. The number of typed donors differed by locus: 629-630 for A, B, C, DRB1 and DQB1; approximately 520 for DQA1; 606 for DPA1; and around 450 for DPB1. Class I and class II HLA loci were covered by the typing at four-digit resolution. Genome-wide SNP genotypes for about 60% of the roughly 670 donors were used in a later genetic analysis, which treated that subset as a discovery cohort. Every discovery cohort repertoire had been produced on one sequencing platform. To study patterns of TCR occurrence, a later analysis re-analyzed previously published TCR beta repertoires from around 660 donors and added high-resolution HLA genotyping. Among the roughly 400 genotyped donors, approximately 77% belonged to the genetic ancestry cluster associated with self-reported Caucasian donors. On average, roughly 200,000 unique TCR beta nucleotide sequences were sequenced per donor among roughly 430 genotyped donors of the cohort, with roughly 18% of those sequences being non-productive. Paper-wide results and their limitations: In vitro tests confirmed that three of the cytomegalovirus-associated TCR beta chains recognize cytomegalovirus antigens. Linkage disequilibrium might explain the correlated functional status among segregating V segments, but an unknown experimental factor could not be excluded. An association between a missense DCLRE1C variant and V-gene and J-gene trimming of TCR beta chains was found in a later genetic analysis and replicated in an independent cohort. Because HLA typing was unavailable for some donors at each locus, only the typed subset was used in association tests. Strong co-occurrence of HLA alleles, especially DR and DQ, made assigning TCR associations to individual alleles difficult. The earlier analysis of approximately 540 of the donors excluded approximately 17 rarely observed V segments, including chromosome 9 orphons, because counts were too low. Most CMV-associated TCR beta chains appeared to be HLA-restricted in a later analysis, and the HLA associations seemed to be driven largely by CMV exposure. CMV serostatus was the only immune exposure information available for the cohort. A later analysis reported that several top co-occurrence clusters appeared linked to parvovirus B19, influenza, CMV and Epstein-Barr virus. At a false discovery rate of 0.05, a later analysis linked under 20,000 TCR beta sequences to specific HLA alleles. The cohort was sequenced for TCR beta chains only, and without alpha or paired-chain data the features that could be detected were limited. Roughly uniform sequencing depth across donors was assumed in presence/absence analyses, although this assumption may not hold. The 87-base-pair reads could not distinguish some IMGT-functional V segments, including TRBV6-2 and TRBV6-3, so those segments were excluded. In both the original and validation cohorts, the classifier was reported to diagnose cytomegalovirus status with high specificity and sensitivity. Compared with the approximately 710-donor mean, donors in an Asian-associated ancestry cluster had fewer N-insertions in productive TCRs, according to a later genetic analysis. A further reported finding was that TCR beta sequences accurately predicted the HLA-A and HLA-B alleles for most subjects in the first cohort. In the study, 164 TCR beta chains were listed as associated with cytomegalovirus. In an earlier analysis of roughly 560 of the donors, most TCR beta V segments were observed in productive rearrangements about 90% or about 30% of the time, broadly matching IMGT annotations. Most TCR sequences were observed very rarely across donors, whereas some public TCRs were present in many individuals. In a later analysis, HLA-associated TCR beta chains showed more clonal expansion and lower generation probabilities than non-associated chains that were equally common. A cluster of highly shared sequence variants was judged likely to be a technical artifact of the sequencing pipeline. In a later analysis, the rate of TCR association differed among HLA loci, with DRB1 alleles having the most associated TCRs and HLA-C alleles having the fewest. According to the authors, the approach could potentially be generalized to other disease states and immunological phenotypes.

The CDR3 holds 13 amino acids from the cysteine to the phenylalanine. This entry keeps only the CDR3 DNA: 39 bases, framed from base 1. Via the germline V gene, CDR1 is SGHRS and CDR2 YFSETQ. Trimming leaves V shorter by 4 bases and J shorter by 5 bases, with the junction holding 4 bases beyond the gene matches. In total, roughly 710 healthy bone marrow donors made up the cohort. At the time of sampling, every cohort member was nominally healthy, though immune exposures that went unrecorded were likely present. The donor tested CMV seropositive and was one of the 289 seropositive cohort members. Every donor gave a peripheral blood sample, and the peripheral blood mononuclear cells from that sample were used for TCR beta sequencing. The Qiagen DNeasy Blood Extraction Kit was used to extract genomic DNA from the blood cell samples. Note on this clone: No cognate antigen has been identified for it. Within one base of it there is no much larger clone, and no base qualities were kept.

The receptor library was made with the immunoSEQ multiplex PCR assay. A mixture of 60 forward primers for TCR Vbeta segments and 13 reverse primers for TCR Jbeta segments was used in the multiplex PCR. A multiplex PCR assay on genomic DNA amplified the CDR3 region of rearranged TCR beta genes. The amplified TCR beta libraries were sequenced on the Illumina HiSeq System as 87-base-pair reads. The study's own analysis went as follows. A later analysis tallied roughly 80 million unique TCR beta chains across the 666 repertoires, and around 9.9 million of those chains were shared by two or more donors. Raw reads were error-corrected and collapsed into unique sequences by a nearest-neighbor algorithm in which closely related sequences were merged to remove PCR and sequencing errors. V, D and J gene segments were assigned by aligning CDR3 sequences to IMGT reference sequences. For a sequence to be retained, a match of at least six nucleotides was required to both a V gene segment and a J gene segment. A rearrangement counted as productive if the CDR3 had no stop codons and remained in frame with V and J, and every other rearrangement counted as non-productive. CDR3 was defined by IMGT convention, running from the second conserved V-encoded cysteine to the conserved J-encoded phenylalanine. The earlier analysis of 500 to 750 of the donors excluded any sequence lacking an unambiguous match to a single V gene segment. An earlier analysis of 587 of the donors called V segments functional above 56.7% productive rearrangements and segregating when the between-donor standard deviation exceeded 5%. A statistical classification framework was built for diagnosing cytomegalovirus status from the catalog of TCR beta chain sequences. V and J gene assignment, in a later analysis, came from comparing TCR nucleotide sequences with IMGT/GENE-DB human TR gene sequences. In a later analysis, CDR3 sequences and most-parsimonious VDJ recombination scenarios were assigned using the TCRdist pipeline. In a later analysis, every TCR beta chain was defined by the combination of its CDR3 amino acid sequence and its V-gene family, and reads without a unique V-gene family were dropped. To address suspected cross-contamination and a sequencing artifact, a later analysis removed around 590 highly shared, low-generation-probability nucleotide sequences. In a later analysis, a clonal expansion index was calculated for each public chain from normalized within-repertoire ranks of inferred template counts. Generation probabilities in a later analysis came from a VDJ recombination model fitted to out-of-frame rearrangements, and those results were checked against IGoR. A later analysis scored TCR-TCR, TCR-HLA and TCR-CMV co-occurrence with hypergeometric tests, applying a repertoire-size bias correction to TCR pairs. A later analysis estimated false discovery rates by permuting HLA or CMV assignments 20 times. In a later analysis, co-occurring TCRs were grouped with DBSCAN, and TCRdist sequence similarity was added when clustering was performed within HLA-allele-positive subsets. For co-occurrence clustering, repertoires with fewer than 30,000 or more than 120,000 public chains were excluded, along with a handful of repertoires with anomalous nucleotide sharing. What TCRdb holds here is the immuneACCESS table cut down to in-frame rearrangements. Part of the clones is not present; checked against another copy, under half of the missing clones reflect an unresolved V gene, and the others are unexplained. For V, J and clone size, that table is used; D and trimming come from the DNA. The sample table holds roughly 100,000 clones, of which about three quarters were seen once. The ten largest clonotypes hold about 14% of the sample.

The sequenced sample was PBMCs. The sequence derives from a woman aged 45-65 years in good health and CMV-seropositive. Here the chain combines TRBV5-1 and TRBJ2-5, with 8 middle bases fitting TRBD1. Read as DNA, the sequence is TGCGCCAGCAGCCGACAGGGGAGGGAGACCCAGTACTTC. It encodes CASSRQGRETQYF. Reference TRBV5-1 and TRBJ2-5 genes cover what lies past the CDR3, so the full variable domain is KAGVTQTPRYLIKTRGQQVTLSCSPISGHRSVSWYQQTPGQGLQFLFEYFSETQRNKGNFPGRFSGRQFSNSRSEMNVSTLELGDSALYLCASSRQGRETQYFGPGTRLLVL.